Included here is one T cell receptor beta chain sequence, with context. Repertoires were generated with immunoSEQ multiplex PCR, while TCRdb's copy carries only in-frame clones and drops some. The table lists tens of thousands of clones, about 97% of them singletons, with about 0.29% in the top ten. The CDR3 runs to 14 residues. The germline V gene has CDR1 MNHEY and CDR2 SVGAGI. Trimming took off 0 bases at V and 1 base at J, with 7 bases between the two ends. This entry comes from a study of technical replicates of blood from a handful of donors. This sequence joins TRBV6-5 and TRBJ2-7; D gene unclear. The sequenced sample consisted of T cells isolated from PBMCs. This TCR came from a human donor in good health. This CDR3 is CASSYSAPSYEQYF. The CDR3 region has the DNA TGTGCCAGCAGTTACTCAGCGCCATCCTACGAGCAGTACTTC.